These 10 T cell receptor beta chains originate from one sample sequenced in a study of patients and donors after allogeneic stem cell transplantation. TCRdb reprocessed the RT-PCR reads with MiXCR, giving one entry per CDR3 protein. The data hold 20,000 or so distinct CDR3 sequences, with approximately 28% observed a single time. Sequenced sample: blood, either unsorted or a sorted T cell fraction (not recorded which). The receptors come from a human donor who was either an allogeneic HSCT recipient or a stem cell or donor lymphocyte infusion donor (not recorded which). It is not recorded whose cells these are; they may come from a transplant donor.

This clonotype has only a few counts. J is TRBJ1-5 and V is TRBV20-1; 9 bases fit TRBD1. The CDR3 contains 13 residues. The V segment lost 5 bases and the J segment 4 bases; nucleotides outside the gene matches: 3. Per the germline V gene, CDR1 is DFQATT and CDR2 is SNEGSKA (reference sequence). CDR3 bases: TGCAGTGCTTCCGGACAGGGGAATCAGCCCCAGCATTTT. Residues: CSASGQGNQPQHF.

In this sample, this clonotype turned up a few times. The chain employs TRBV12-3 or TRBV12-4 and TRBJ2-5; no clear D gene. Trimming removed 3 bases from V and 2 bases from J, with 7 bases in between. This CDR3 has 13 amino acids. For the CDR3, the DNA is TGTGCCAGCAGTTTCCCTCTACAAGAGACCCAGTACTTC. Residues: CASSFPLQETQYF.

The J gene is TRBJ1-2, the V gene TRBV27, with TRBD1 matching 11 bases. Looked up from germline, CDR1 is MNHEY and CDR2 is SMNVEV (reference sequence). V dropped 2 bases and J dropped 7; count of bases not matched to a gene: 6. This CDR3 comprises 15 residues. The CDR3 coding sequence is TGTGCCAGCAGTTTAACCGGACAGGGGGCCGGTGGCTACACCTTC. Protein: CASSLTGQGAGGYTF.

This chain links TRBV5-1 with TRBJ2-5; D is perhaps TRBD1 or TRBD2 (5 bases each). The CDR3 covers 15 residues. Germline CDR1 reads SGHRS; CDR2 reads YFSETQ. Trimming left V 0 bases short and J 1 base short, with 10 bases between. The CDR3 sequence: CASSLGSGPQETQYF. The DNA of the CDR3 is TGCGCCAGCAGCTTGGGGTCGGGGCCCCAAGAGACCCAGTACTTC.

This clonotype has a handful of counts. The V call is TRBV5-6, the J call TRBJ2-7, with 8 positions matching TRBD1. The CDR3 loop spans 15 amino acids. Trimming at V came to 3 bases and at J to 2 bases, leaving 7 bases not matched to a gene. Germline lookup yields CDR1 SGHDT and CDR2 YYEEEE. CDR3 bases: TGTGCCAGCAGCTCTACCGGGACAGGACCCTACGAGCAGTACTTC. It is translated as CASSSTGTGPYEQYF.

This clonotype was observed a few times. The rearrangement uses TRBV6-6 and TRBJ1-5, with D possibly matching TRBD1 (5 bases). CDR1 is MNHNY and CDR2 is SVGAGI in the germline V gene (reference sequence). The CDR3 runs 14 residues. V was trimmed by 0 bases and J by 4 bases, leaving 7 bases between them. This CDR3 reads CASSYSDRNQPQHF. CDR3 DNA: TGTGCCAGCAGTTACTCTGACAGAAATCAGCCCCAGCATTTT.

This clonotype was detected only a few times. The chain uses TRBV25-1 and TRBJ1-4; weak D call: TRBD1 (6 bases). Trimming shortened V by 2 bases and J by 9 bases, and 19 bases separated the two germline ends. The CDR3 contains 16 residues. Germline V gene sequence: CDR1 MGHDK, CDR2 SYGVNS. CDR3 sequence: CASSEPVGAKAKKLFF. The CDR3 DNA sequence: TGTGCCAGCAGTGAACCCGTGGGGGCGAAGGCCAAAAAACTGTTTTTT.

This clonotype occurred many times. The V and J genes are TRBV20-1 and TRBJ2-4; 10 nucleotides align to TRBD1. This CDR3 is built from 15 residues. Per germline, CDR1 DFQATT and CDR2 SNEGSKA (reference sequence). The ends lost 3 bases at V and 7 bases at J; junction bases unmatched: 9. CDR3 in DNA: TGCAGTGCTAGCGAAACCGGGACAGGGGTGAACATTCAGTACTTC. Its protein product is CSASETGTGVNIQYF.

This sequence joins TRBV15 and TRBJ1-5, with 11 bases lining up with TRBD1. V lost 3 bases, J lost 5 bases, and 6 bases stayed unmatched. This CDR3 spans 16 amino acids. CDR1 and CDR2 (germline): LNHNV, YYDKDF (reference sequence). CDR3 DNA: TGTGCCACCAGCAGGGACAGGGGGCGAAGGGATCAGCCCCAGCATTTT. Encoded protein: CATSRDRGRRDQPQHF. Combining the CDR3 with reference TRBV15 and TRBJ1-5 gives the whole variable domain DAMVIQNPRYQVTQFGKPVTLSCSQTLNHNVMYWYQQKSSQAPKLLFHYYDKDFNNEADTPDNFQSRRPNTSFCFLDIRSPGLGDTAMYLCATSRDRGRRDQPQHFGDGTRLSIL.

This sequence joins TRBV6-5 and TRBJ2-7; 7 positions agree with TRBD2. The V and J ends lost 0 bases and 1 base, in that order; junction bases with no gene match: 0. The CDR3 loop spans 14 amino acids. Germline CDR1 reads MNHEY; CDR2 reads SVGAGI. In nucleotides, the CDR3 is TGTGCCAGCAGTTACTCAGCGGGGTCCTACGAGCAGTACGTC. The encoded protein is CASSYSAGSYEQYV.